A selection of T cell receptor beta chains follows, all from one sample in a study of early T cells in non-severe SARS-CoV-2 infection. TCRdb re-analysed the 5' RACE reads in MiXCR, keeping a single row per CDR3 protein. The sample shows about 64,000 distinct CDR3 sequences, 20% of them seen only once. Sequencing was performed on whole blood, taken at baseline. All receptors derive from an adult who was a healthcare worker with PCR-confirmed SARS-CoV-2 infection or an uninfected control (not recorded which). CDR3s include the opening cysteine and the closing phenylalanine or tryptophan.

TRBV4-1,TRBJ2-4,CASSPFSLTSIQYF
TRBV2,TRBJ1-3,CASSERGDLSGNTIYF
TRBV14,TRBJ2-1,CASSRDPGQQDNEQFF
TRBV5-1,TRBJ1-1,CASSYGDRQIPNTEAFF
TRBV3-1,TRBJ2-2,CASSRGSGELFF
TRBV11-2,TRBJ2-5,CASSLVGGGIQETQYF
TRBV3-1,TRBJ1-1,CASNPTSNTEAFF
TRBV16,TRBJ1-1,CVSSQQGQANTEAFF
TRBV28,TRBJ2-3,CASSAGSYRTDTQYF
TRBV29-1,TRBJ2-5,CSVESSWQTQYF
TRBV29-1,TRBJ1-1,CSVGGERNQAFF
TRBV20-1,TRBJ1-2,CSAPTGSGYGYTF
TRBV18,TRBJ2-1,CASSPGHANEQFF
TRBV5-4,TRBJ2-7,CASSRGDSKGYEQYF
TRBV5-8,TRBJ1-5,CASTSGTFNQPQHF
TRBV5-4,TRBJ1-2,CASSLDRVNGYTF